This TCR beta chain stems from a study of CD8+ T cells in alopecia areata. The study, taken as a whole, reports: Within the top 100, expanded CD8+ clones significantly decreased with tofacitinib, as did scalp clonality. Clonality was higher in lesional than normal scalp, especially in alopecia totalis/universalis. Persistence of many expanded lesional clones was seen in scalp and blood during tofacitinib. Mice gave a clearer picture of TCR sharing than patients did, possibly for HLA-related reasons.

Regarding this clone: Its antigen is as yet unknown.

Noted treatment: oral pan-JAK inhibitor, 5-10 mg twice daily. In each case, RNA was isolated and then reverse transcribed into cDNA as the sequencing template. The method was immunoSEQ multiplex PCR; TCRdb's version includes in-frame clones alone and lacks a portion of them. The repertoire holds about 140,000 clones, around 87% seen once, with roughly 13% in the top ten. Germline CDR1 reads SGHVS; CDR2 reads FNYEAQ. V gave up 7 bases and J gave up 6 bases, with 21 bases separating them. CDR3 length: 15 residues. Here the sequenced sample was CD8+ T cells sorted from blood, taken at week 4, from a patient treated with tofacitinib. The chain joins TRBV7-6 to TRBJ1-2; a weak D match, TRBD1 (6 bases). This TCR came from a human donor with alopecia areata. CDR3 in amino acids: CASTLYGGHVDGYTF. CDR3 sequence (DNA): TGTGCCAGCACTCTATACGGGGGGCACGTGGATGGCTACACCTTC.